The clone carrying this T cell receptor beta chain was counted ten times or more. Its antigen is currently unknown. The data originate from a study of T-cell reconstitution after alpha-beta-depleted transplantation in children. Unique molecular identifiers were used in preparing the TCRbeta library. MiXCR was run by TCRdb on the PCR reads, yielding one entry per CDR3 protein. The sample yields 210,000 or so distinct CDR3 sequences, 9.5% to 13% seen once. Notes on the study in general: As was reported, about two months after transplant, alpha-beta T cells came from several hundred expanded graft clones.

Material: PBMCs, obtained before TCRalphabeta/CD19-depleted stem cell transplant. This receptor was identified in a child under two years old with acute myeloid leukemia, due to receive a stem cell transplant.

CDR3: CSAREMTEAFF. The DNA of the CDR3 is TGCAGCGCCCGCGAGATGACTGAAGCTTTCTTT. The V and J genes are TRBV29-1 and TRBJ1-1; D remains unclear. This CDR3 comprises 11 residues. Looked up from germline, CDR1 is SQVTM and CDR2 is ANQGSEA. The germline V and J ends were trimmed by 7 bases and 5 bases, with 11 bases remaining between them.